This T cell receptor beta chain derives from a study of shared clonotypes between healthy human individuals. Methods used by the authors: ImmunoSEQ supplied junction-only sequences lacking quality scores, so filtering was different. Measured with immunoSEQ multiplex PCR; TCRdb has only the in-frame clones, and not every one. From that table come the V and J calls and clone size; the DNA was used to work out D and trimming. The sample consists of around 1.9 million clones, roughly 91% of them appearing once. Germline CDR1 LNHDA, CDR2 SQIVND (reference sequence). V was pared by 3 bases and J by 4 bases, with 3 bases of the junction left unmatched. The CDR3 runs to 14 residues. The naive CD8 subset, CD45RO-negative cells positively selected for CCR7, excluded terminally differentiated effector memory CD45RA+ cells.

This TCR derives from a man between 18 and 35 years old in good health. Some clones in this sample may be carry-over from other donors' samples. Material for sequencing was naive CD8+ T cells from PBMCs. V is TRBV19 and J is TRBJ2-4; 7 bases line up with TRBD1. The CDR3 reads CASSIRDSKNIQYF. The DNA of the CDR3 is TGTGCCAGTAGTATTCGGGACAGTAAAAACATTCAGTACTTC.